Listed below are T cell receptor beta chains from one sample, sequenced in a study of OX40 agonist ivuxolimab in advanced cancers. The assay was immunoSEQ multiplex PCR, and TCRdb's table has in-frame clones only and misses some. The repertoire includes more than 65,000 clones, approximately 92% of them detected once, and over 8.5% sits in the top ten. The starting material was CD4+ or CD8+ T cells sorted from blood, obtained in a trial of the OX40 agonist ivuxolimab. All receptors come from an adult with an advanced solid tumor such as melanoma, head and neck, liver or kidney cancer. The CDR3 runs from the conserved cysteine through the conserved F or W. D genes are given only for firm matches.

CDR3aa	CDR3nt	j_gene	v_gene	len	d_gene
CASSLATASEQFF	TGTGCCAGCAGCTTGGCGACAGCTAGTGAGCAGTTCTTC	TRBJ2-1	TRBV11-3	13	NA
CAWTPPEQYF	TGTGCCTGGACCCCCCCCGAGCAGTACTTC	TRBJ2-7	TRBV30	10	NA
CASSFVQGLHEQYF	TGTGCCAGCAGTTTCGTACAGGGTCTCCACGAGCAGTACTTC	TRBJ2-7	TRBV27	14	NA
CASRGLAGGMKHNEQFF	TGCGCCAGCAGGGGACTAGCGGGGGGGATGAAACACAATGAGCAGTTCTTC	TRBJ2-1	TRBV10-1	17	TRBD2
CASSGQGETQYF	TGTGCCAGCTCCGGACAGGGAGAGACCCAGTACTTC	TRBJ2-5	TRBV2	12	TRBD1
CASNVGKGAFF	TGTGCCAGCAACGTAGGAAAGGGAGCTTTCTTT	TRBJ1-1	TRBV6-1	11	NA
CASSSGDRAGVYEQYF	TGCGCCAGCAGCTCGGGAGACCGGGCGGGGGTCTACGAGCAGTACTTC	TRBJ2-7	TRBV5-1	16	TRBD2
CASSSSEPGNTQYF	TGTGCCAGCAGCTCTTCCGAACCCGGAAATACGCAGTATTTT	TRBJ2-3	TRBV7-9	14	NA
CASSGGTGNTEAFF	TGTGCCAGCAGCGGGGGGACAGGGAACACTGAAGCTTTCTTT	TRBJ1-1	TRBV5-6	14	TRBD1
CASSLGFGYTF	TGTGCCAGCAGCTTAGGGTTTGGCTACACCTTC	TRBJ1-2	TRBV7-9	11	NA
CASTFRSSYNEQFF	TGTGCCAGCACCTTTAGGAGCTCCTACAATGAGCAGTTCTTC	TRBJ2-1	TRBV7-8	14	NA
CASSPDFSNEQFF	TGTGCCAGCAGCCCAGACTTCTCCAATGAGCAGTTCTTC	TRBJ2-1	TRBV5-4	13	NA
CASSYIRGHEQFF	TGTGCCAGCAGTTACATAAGAGGGCATGAGCAGTTCTTC	TRBJ2-1	TRBV6-5	13	NA
CASSELVVLKSEAFF	TGTGCCAGCAGTGAATTGGTCGTGTTGAAATCTGAAGCTTTCTTT	TRBJ1-1	TRBV6-1	15	NA
CASSPPGGTEAFF	TGCGCCAGCAGCCCCCCCGGTGGGACTGAAGCTTTCTTT	TRBJ1-1	TRBV4-1	13	NA
CATEGVSYEQYF	TGTGCCACCGAGGGGGTTTCCTACGAGCAGTACTTC	TRBJ2-7	TRBV7-2	12	NA
CSVDLGLEGYEQYF	TGCAGCGTTGACCTCGGACTAGAAGGTTACGAGCAGTACTTC	TRBJ2-7	TRBV29-1	14	TRBD2
CASSYLAAGAQETQYF	TGTGCCAGCAGTTACCTGGCGGCAGGAGCACAAGAGACCCAGTACTTC	TRBJ2-5	TRBV6-6	16	NA
CASSPPGGNYGYTF	TGCGCCAGCAGCCCCCCCGGAGGCAACTATGGCTACACCTTC	TRBJ1-2	TRBV5-1	14	NA
CASSFPGQGNYEQYF	TGTGCCAGCAGCTTCCCGGGACAGGGCAACTACGAGCAGTACTTC	TRBJ2-7	TRBV13	15	TRBD1
CASSLAEDGRRYGYTF	TGTGCCAGCAGCTTGGCCGAGGACGGCAGACGCTATGGCTACACCTTC	TRBJ1-2	TRBV5-4	16	NA
CASSSIRQWPYEQYF	TGTGCCAGCAGCTCTATCAGGCAGTGGCCCTACGAGCAGTACTTC	TRBJ2-7	TRBV28	15	NA
CASSSGQYNEQFF	TGTGCCAGCAGCAGTGGACAGTACAATGAGCAGTTCTTC	TRBJ2-1	TRBV16	13	NA
CASSWDSSYEQYF	TGTGCCAGCAGCTGGGACAGTTCCTACGAGCAGTACTTC	TRBJ2-7	TRBV7-9	13	TRBD1
CASNPGQGAGEQYF	TGTGCCAGCAACCCGGGACAGGGGGCCGGCGAGCAGTACTTC	TRBJ2-7	TRBV6-5	14	TRBD1
CASSPGTGTYEQYF	TGTGCCAGCAGCCCCGGGACAGGTACTTACGAGCAGTACTTC	TRBJ2-7	TRBV9	14	TRBD1
CASSGGSNQPQHF	TGTGCCAGCAGCGGCGGAAGCAATCAGCCCCAGCATTTT	TRBJ1-5	TRBV9	13	NA
CASSLSEGQGATNEKLFF	TGTGCCAGCAGCTTGAGTGAGGGACAGGGAGCAACTAATGAAAAACTGTTTTTT	TRBJ1-4	TRBV5-8	18	TRBD1
CASSLSGFYGYTF	TGTGCCAGCAGTTTATCGGGGTTCTATGGCTACACCTTC	TRBJ1-2	TRBV27	13	NA
CASSLEARSSYEQYF	TGTGCCAGCAGCTTAGAAGCAAGGTCCTCCTACGAGCAGTACTTC	TRBJ2-7	TRBV11-2	15	NA
CATSLMNTEAFF	TGTGCCACCAGTCTGATGAACACTGAAGCTTTCTTT	TRBJ1-1	TRBV15	12	NA
CASSLGDVLPTDTQYF	TGCGCCAGCAGCTTGGGGGACGTCTTACCCACAGATACGCAGTATTTT	TRBJ2-3	TRBV5-1	16	NA
CSVAGQGANTGELFF	TGCAGCGTTGCCGGACAGGGGGCGAACACCGGGGAGCTGTTTTTT	TRBJ2-2	TRBV29-1	15	TRBD1
CASSMGRAPPYEQYF	TGTGCCAGTAGTATGGGAAGGGCGCCTCCCTACGAGCAGTACTTC	TRBJ2-7	TRBV19	15	NA